These T cell receptor beta chains were read from a single sample in a study of identical twins. One entry per CDR3 protein results from TCRdb running MiXCR on the 5' RACE reads. The data contain roughly 190,000 distinct CDR3 sequences, roughly 15% of them singletons. Separately, the same data were catalogued under a study of T cells expressing NK-cell markers.

Sequenced input: CD8+ T cells sorted from blood. Source of these receptors: a woman aged 18-29 years in good health. Both conserved end residues are part of each CDR3. A D gene is named only where the DNA matches it firmly. Expanded clones get a size class; other rows say once, few or many, or leave the size out.

j_call,clone_size,d_call,v_call,cdr3_aa,cdr3_nt
TRBJ1-2,NA,NA,TRBV12-3/TRBV12-4,CASSFGLPNGYTF,TGTGCCAGCAGTTTCGGGTTACCGAATGGCTACACCTTC
TRBJ2-3,few,NA,TRBV14,CASSQPGGSQYF,TGTGCCAGCAGCCAGCCGGGTGGGTCGCAGTATTTT
TRBJ2-7,NA,NA,TRBV11-2,CASSPGVGAYEQYF,TGTGCCAGCAGCCCAGGGGTGGGCGCCTACGAGCAGTACTTC
TRBJ2-1,NA,TRBD2,TRBV6-1,CASSALAGSYNEQFF,TGTGCCAGCAGTGCCCTAGCGGGGTCCTACAATGAGCAGTTCTTC
TRBJ2-2,NA,NA,TRBV7-9,CASSSPDFRVGELFF,TGTGCCAGCAGCTCCCCCGACTTTCGGGTCGGGGAGCTGTTTTTT
TRBJ2-3,NA,NA,TRBV4-1,CASSHWSEWGTDTQYF,TGCGCCAGCAGCCATTGGAGCGAGTGGGGCACAGATACGCAGTATTTT
TRBJ2-7,once,NA,TRBV20-1,CSARAKGHEQYF,TGCAGTGCTAGAGCTAAGGGGCACGAGCAGTACTTC
TRBJ2-7,NA,NA,TRBV30,CAWSAGVEQYF,TGTGCCTGGAGTGCAGGCGTCGAGCAGTACTTC
TRBJ2-1,NA,TRBD1,TRBV2,CASRDGQGLNEQFF,TGTGCCAGCAGGGACGGACAGGGATTGAATGAGCAGTTCTTC
TRBJ2-1,few,NA,TRBV11-1,CASSPPDIFSLGSGARSQFF,TGTGCCAGCAGCCCTCCGGACATCTTTTCTTTGGGAAGCGGAGCTAGATCGCAGTTCTTC
TRBJ2-2,few,NA,TRBV7-6,CASSLQASNTGELFF,TGTGCCAGCAGCTTACAAGCGTCGAACACCGGGGAGCTGTTTTTT
TRBJ1-5,few,NA,TRBV27,CASSLYGTSNQPQHF,TGTGCCAGCAGTTTATATGGGACGTCTAATCAGCCCCAGCATTTT
TRBJ2-2,few,TRBD1,TRBV6-2/TRBV6-3,CATMDYGQGPGELFF,TGTGCCACCATGGACTACGGACAGGGACCCGGGGAGCTGTTTTTT
TRBJ1-1,few,NA,TRBV14,CASSQDIRKAFF,TGTGCCAGCAGCCAAGATATCCGGAAAGCTTTCTTT
TRBJ2-3,many,TRBD1,TRBV7-2,CASSARDRGRSTDTQYF,TGTGCCAGCAGCGCCCGGGACAGGGGCAGGAGCACAGATACGCAGTATTTT
TRBJ1-1,few,TRBD1,TRBV7-3,CASSMDRVTEAFF,TGTGCCAGCAGCATGGACAGGGTCACTGAAGCTTTCTTT
TRBJ2-2,NA,TRBD1,TRBV15,CATSREPGGSTGELFF,TGTGCCACCAGCAGAGAACCAGGGGGTTCCACCGGGGAGCTGTTTTTT
TRBJ2-2,few,NA,TRBV11-2,CASSNDRDTRMRGELFF,TGTGCCAGCAGCAATGACCGGGATACTAGAATGCGCGGGGAGCTGTTTTTT
TRBJ2-3,NA,NA,TRBV3-1,CASSPYQGTNTQYF,TGTGCCAGCAGCCCGTACCAGGGGACAAATACGCAGTATTTT
TRBJ2-3,NA,NA,TRBV6-1,CATGGRTGSTDTQYF,TGTGCCACCGGGGGTAGGACAGGAAGCACAGATACGCAGTATTTT
TRBJ2-3,few,NA,TRBV18,CASSRVTSTDTQYF,TGTGCCAGCTCACGGGTTACTAGCACAGATACGCAGTATTTT
TRBJ1-1,few,NA,TRBV10-3,CAISDWGNTEAFF,TGTGCCATCAGTGACTGGGGGAACACTGAAGCTTTCTTT
TRBJ2-5,NA,NA,TRBV15,CATSRKVGGGTETQYF,TGTGCCACCAGCAGAAAAGTGGGGGGGGGCACGGAGACCCAGTACTTC
TRBJ2-7,many,NA,TRBV9,CASSVGGSSYEQYF,TGTGCCAGCAGCGTAGGCGGGTCCTCCTACGAGCAGTACTTC
TRBJ2-1,few,NA,TRBV5-6,CASSFLGAYNEQFF,TGTGCCAGCAGTTTTCTTGGGGCCTACAATGAGCAGTTCTTC
TRBJ2-2,NA,NA,TRBV6-1,CASSPRTHSGELFF,TGTGCCAGCAGTCCCCGGACTCACAGTGGGGAGCTGTTTTTT